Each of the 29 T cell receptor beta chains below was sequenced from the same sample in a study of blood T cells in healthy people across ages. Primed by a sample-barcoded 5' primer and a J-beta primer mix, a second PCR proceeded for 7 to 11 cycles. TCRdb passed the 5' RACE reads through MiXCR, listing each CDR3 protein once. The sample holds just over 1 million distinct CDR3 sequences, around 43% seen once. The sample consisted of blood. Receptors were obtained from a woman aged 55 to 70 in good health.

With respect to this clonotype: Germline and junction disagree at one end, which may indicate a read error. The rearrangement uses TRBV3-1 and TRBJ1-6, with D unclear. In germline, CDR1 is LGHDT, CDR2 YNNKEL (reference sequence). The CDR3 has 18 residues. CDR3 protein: CASSQVRREGTYKSPLHF. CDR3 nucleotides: TGTGCCAGCAGCCAAGTCCGGCGGGAGGGCACCTATAAGTCACCCCTCCACTTT.

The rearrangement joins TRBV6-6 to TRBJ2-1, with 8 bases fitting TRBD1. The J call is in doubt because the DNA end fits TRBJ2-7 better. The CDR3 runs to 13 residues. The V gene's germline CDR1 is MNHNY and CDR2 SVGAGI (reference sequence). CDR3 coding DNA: TGTGCCAGCAAAGAGACAGGGGAATACGAGCAGTACTTC. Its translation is CASKETGEYEQYF.

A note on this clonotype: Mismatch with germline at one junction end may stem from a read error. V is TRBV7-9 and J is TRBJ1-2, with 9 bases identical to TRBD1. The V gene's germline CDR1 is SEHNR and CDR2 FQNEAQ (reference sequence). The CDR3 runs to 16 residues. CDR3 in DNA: TGTGCCAGCAGCTTGGGGACAGGGCTAAAGGACTATGACTACACCTTC. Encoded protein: CASSLGTGLKDYDYTF.

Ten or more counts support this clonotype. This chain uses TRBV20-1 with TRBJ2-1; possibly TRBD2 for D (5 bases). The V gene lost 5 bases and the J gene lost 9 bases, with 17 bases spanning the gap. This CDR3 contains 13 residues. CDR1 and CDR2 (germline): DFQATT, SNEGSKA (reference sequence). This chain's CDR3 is CSARLSGIGEQFF. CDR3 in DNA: TGCAGTGCTCGCTTGTCGGGGATCGGTGAGCAGTTCTTC.

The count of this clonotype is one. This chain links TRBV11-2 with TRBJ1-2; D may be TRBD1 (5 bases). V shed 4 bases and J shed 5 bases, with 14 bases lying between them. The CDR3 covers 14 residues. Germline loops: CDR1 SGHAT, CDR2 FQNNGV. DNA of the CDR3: TGTGCCAGCAGCTCGCCGGTGGGGGAATATGGCTACACCTTC. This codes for CASSSPVGEYGYTF.

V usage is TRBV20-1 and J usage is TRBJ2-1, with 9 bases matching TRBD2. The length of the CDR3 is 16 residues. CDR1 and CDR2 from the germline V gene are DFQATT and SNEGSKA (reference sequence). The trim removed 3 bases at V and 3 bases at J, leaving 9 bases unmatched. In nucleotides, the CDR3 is TGCAGTGCTAGCCCCGGACTAGCGACTGACTACAATGAGCAGTTCTTC. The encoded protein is CSASPGLATDYNEQFF.

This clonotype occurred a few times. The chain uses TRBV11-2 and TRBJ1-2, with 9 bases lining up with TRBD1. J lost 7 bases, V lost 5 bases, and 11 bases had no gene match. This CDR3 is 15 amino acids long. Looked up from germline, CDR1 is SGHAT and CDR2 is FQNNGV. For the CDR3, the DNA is TGTGCCAGCAGCCTCCGGGACAGGGATAAGTTTGGCTACACCTTC. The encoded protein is CASSLRDRDKFGYTF. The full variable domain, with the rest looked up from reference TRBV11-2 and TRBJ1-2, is EAGVAQSPRYKIIEKRQSVAFWCNPISGHATLYWYQQILGQGPKLLIQFQNNGVVDDSQLPKDRFSAERLKGVDSTLKIQPAKLEDSAVYLCASSLRDRDKFGYTFGSGTRLTVV.

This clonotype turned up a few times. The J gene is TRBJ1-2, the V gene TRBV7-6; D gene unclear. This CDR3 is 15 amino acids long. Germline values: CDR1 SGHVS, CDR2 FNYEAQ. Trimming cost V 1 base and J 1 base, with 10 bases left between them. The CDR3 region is CASSLEPGSNYGYTF. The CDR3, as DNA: TGTGCCAGCAGCTTAGAACCCGGGAGTAACTATGGCTACACCTTC.

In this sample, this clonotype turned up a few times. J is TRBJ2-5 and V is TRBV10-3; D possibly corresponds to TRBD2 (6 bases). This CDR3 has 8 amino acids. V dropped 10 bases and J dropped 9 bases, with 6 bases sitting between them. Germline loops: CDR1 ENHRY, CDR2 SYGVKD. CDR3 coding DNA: TGTGCCAGGGACTCCCAGTACTTC. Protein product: CARDSQYF.

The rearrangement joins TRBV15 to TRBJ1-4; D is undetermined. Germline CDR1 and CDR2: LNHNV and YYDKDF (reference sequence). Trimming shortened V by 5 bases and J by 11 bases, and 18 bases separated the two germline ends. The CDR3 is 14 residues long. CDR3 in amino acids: CATSEVTLEWKLFF. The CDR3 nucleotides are TGTGCCACCAGCGAGGTCACCTTGGAATGGAAACTGTTTTTT.

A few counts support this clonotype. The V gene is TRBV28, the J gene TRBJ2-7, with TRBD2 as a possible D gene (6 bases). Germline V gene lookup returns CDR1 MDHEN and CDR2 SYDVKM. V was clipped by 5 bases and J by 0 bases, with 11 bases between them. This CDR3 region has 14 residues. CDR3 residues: CASSTGDSSYEQYF. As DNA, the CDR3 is TGTGCCAGCAGTACGGGGGACTCCTCCTACGAGCAGTACTTC. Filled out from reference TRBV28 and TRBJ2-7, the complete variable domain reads DVKVTQSSRYLVKRTGEKVFLECVQDMDHENMFWYRQDPGLGLRLIYFSYDVKMKEKGDIPEGYSVSREKKERFSLILESASTNQTSMYLCASSTGDSSYEQYFGPGTRLTVT.

The DNA for the CDR3 is TGCGCCAGCAGCTTCGGTGGGGATGGCTACACCTTC. Translating gives CASSFGGDGYTF. J is TRBJ1-2 and V is TRBV5-1; no clear D. Germline V gives CDR1 SGHRS, CDR2 YFSETQ. This CDR3 has 12 residues. Trimming pared 2 bases from V and 6 bases from J, leaving 8 bases between.

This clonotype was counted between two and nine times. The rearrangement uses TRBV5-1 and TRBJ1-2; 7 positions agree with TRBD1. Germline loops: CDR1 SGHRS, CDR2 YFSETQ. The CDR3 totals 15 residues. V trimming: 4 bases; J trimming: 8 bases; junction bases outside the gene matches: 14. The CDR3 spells CASSNRLDRPEGYTF. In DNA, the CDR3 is TGCGCCAGCAGCAACCGATTGGACAGGCCCGAGGGCTACACCTTC.

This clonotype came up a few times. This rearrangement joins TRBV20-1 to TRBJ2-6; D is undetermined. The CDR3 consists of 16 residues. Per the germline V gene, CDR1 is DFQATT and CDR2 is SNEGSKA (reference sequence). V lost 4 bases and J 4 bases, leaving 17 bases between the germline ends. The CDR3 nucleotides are TGCAGTGCTATCCTACCTGGGTTGGTCGGGGCCAACGTCCTGACTTTC. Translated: CSAILPGLVGANVLTF.

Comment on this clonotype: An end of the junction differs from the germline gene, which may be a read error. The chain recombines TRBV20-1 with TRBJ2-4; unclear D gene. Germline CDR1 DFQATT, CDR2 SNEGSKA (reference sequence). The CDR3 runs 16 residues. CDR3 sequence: CSARVEQNATKNIQYF. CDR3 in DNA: TGCAGTGCTAGAGTGGAGCAAAACGCAACCAAAAACATCCAGTACTTC.

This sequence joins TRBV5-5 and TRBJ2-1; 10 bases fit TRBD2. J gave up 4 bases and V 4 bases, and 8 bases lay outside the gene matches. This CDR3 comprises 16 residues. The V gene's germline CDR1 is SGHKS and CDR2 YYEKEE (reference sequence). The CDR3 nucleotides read TGTGCCAGCAGCCGGTCTGGACTAGCGGAATACAATGAGCAGTTCTTC. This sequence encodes CASSRSGLAEYNEQFF. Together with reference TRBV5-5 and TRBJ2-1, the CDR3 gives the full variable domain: DAGVTQSPTHLIKTRGQQVTLRCSPISGHKSVSWYQQVLGQGPQFIFQYYEKEERGRGNFPDRFSARQFPNYSSELNVNALLLGDSALYLCASSRSGLAEYNEQFFGPGTRLTVL.

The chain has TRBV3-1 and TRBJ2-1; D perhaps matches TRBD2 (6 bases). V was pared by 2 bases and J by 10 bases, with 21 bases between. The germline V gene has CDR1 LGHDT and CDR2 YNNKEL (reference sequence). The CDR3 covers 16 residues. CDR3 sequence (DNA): TGTGCCAGCAGCCAATCACCCAATGGCATCGGAGGGGAGCAGTTCTTC. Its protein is CASSQSPNGIGGEQFF.

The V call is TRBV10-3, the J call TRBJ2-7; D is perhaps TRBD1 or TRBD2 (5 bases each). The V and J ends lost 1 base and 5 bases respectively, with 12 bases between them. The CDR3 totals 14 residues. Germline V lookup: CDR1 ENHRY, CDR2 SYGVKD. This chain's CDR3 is CAISELRGENEQYF. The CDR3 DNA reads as TGTGCCATCAGTGAGTTGAGAGGGGAAAACGAGCAGTACTTC.

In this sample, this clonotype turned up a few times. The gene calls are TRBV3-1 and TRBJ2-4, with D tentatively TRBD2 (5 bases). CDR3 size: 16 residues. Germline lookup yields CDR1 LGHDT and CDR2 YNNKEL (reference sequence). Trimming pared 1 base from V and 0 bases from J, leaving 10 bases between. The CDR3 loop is CASSQGRGLAKNIQYF. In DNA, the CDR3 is TGTGCCAGCAGCCAAGGGCGAGGGTTAGCCAAAAACATTCAGTACTTC.

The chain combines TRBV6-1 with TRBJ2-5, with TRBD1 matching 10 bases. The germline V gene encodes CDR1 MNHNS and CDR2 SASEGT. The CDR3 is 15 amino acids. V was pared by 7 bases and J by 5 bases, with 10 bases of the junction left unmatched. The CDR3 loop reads CASTRTSGQGETQYF. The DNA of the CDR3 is TGTGCCAGCACCAGAACGTCGGGACAGGGGGAGACCCAGTACTTC.

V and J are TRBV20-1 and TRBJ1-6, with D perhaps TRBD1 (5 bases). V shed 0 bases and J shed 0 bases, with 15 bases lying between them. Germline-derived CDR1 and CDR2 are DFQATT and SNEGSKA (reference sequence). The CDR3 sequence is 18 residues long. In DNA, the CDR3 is TGCAGTGCTAGAGATGAGGGCGGGGGAAGCTCCTATAATTCACCCCTCCACTTT. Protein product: CSARDEGGGSSYNSPLHF.

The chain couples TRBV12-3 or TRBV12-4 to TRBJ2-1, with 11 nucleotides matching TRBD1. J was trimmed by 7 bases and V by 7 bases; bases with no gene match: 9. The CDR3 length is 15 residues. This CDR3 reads CASTLGQGVGNEQFF. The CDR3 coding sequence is TGTGCCAGCACTCTGGGACAGGGGGTCGGGAATGAGCAGTTCTTC.

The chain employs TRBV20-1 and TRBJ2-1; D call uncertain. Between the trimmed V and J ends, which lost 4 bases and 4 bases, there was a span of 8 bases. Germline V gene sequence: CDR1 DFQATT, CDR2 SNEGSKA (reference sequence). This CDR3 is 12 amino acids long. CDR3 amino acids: CSAKIQYNEQFF. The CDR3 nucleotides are TGCAGTGCTAAGATCCAATACAATGAGCAGTTCTTC.

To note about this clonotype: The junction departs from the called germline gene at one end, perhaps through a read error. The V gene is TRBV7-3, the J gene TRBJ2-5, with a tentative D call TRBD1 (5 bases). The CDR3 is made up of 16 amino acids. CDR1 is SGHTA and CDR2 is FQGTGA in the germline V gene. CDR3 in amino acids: CASSLRGGQGRETQYF. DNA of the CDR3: TGCGCCAGCAGCTTAAGAGGTGGCCAGGGTCGAGAGACCCAGTACTTC.

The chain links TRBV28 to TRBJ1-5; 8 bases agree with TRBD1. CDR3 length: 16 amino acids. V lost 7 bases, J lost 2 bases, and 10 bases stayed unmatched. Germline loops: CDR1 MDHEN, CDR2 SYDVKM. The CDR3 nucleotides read TGTGCCAGCACCGATCTAGGACAGGGAGGCAATCAGCCCCAGCATTTT. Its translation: CASTDLGQGGNQPQHF. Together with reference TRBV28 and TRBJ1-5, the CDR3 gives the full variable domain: DVKVTQSSRYLVKRTGEKVFLECVQDMDHENMFWYRQDPGLGLRLIYFSYDVKMKEKGDIPEGYSVSREKKERFSLILESASTNQTSMYLCASTDLGQGGNQPQHFGDGTRLSIL.

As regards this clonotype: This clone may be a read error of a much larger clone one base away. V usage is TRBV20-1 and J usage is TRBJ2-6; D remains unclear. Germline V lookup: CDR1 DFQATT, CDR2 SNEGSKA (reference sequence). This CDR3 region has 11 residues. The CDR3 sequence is CSASWANVPTF. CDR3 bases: TGCAGTGCCTCCTGGGCCAACGTCCCGACTTTC.

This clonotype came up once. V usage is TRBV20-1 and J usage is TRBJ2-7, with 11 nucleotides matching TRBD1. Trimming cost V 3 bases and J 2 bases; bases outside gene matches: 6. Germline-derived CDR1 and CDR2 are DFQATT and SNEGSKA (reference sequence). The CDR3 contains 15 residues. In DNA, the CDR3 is TGCAGTGCTAGCTTTTCGGGACAGGGGGCCTACGAGCAGTACTTC. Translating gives CSASFSGQGAYEQYF.

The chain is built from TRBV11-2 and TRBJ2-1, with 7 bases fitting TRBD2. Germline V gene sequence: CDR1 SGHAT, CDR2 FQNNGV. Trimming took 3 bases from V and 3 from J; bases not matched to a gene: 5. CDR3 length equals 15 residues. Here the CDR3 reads CASSLGGSLYNEQFF. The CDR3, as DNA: TGTGCCAGCAGCTTGGGGGGGAGTCTCTACAATGAGCAGTTCTTC.

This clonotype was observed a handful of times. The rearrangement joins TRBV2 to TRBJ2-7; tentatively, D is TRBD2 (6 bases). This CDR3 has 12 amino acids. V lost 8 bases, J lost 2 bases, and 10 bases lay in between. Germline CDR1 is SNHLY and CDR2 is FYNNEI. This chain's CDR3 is CASDGGTYEQYF. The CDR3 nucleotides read TGTGCCAGCGATGGAGGGACCTACGAGCAGTACTTC.